One and the same sample provided the 17 T cell receptor beta chains below, sequenced in a study of T cells in localized non-small cell lung cancer. Profiling relied on immunoSEQ multiplex PCR, and the TCRdb table lists in-frame clones only, not all of them. This table has some 2,500 clones, approximately 26% appearing once. The specimen comprised normal lung tissue next to the tumor, sampled before any cancer treatment. The origin of the receptors is a man between 40 and 69 years old with stage II squamous cell lung carcinoma.

The chain's CDR3 is CASSLSPGTSGTDTQYF. The DNA of the CDR3 is TGTGCCAGCAGCCTAAGCCCCGGGACTAGCGGAACAGATACGCAGTATTTT. This chain joins TRBV11-3 and TRBJ2-3, with 11 bases lining up with TRBD2. The germline gives CDR1 SGHNT, CDR2 YENEEA. V lost 5 bases and J lost 3; bases outside the gene matches: 10. The CDR3 runs to 17 residues.

This clone was counted a few times. CDR3 nucleotide sequence: TGTGCCAGCAGTGCCAGCGGCACAGATACGCAGTATTTT. Translating gives CASSASGTDTQYF. This rearrangement joins TRBV6-8 to TRBJ2-3; D call uncertain. Trimming cost V 5 bases and J 1 base, with 7 bases left between them. This CDR3 region has 13 residues. Germline CDR1 MNHGY, CDR2 SAAAGT.

A few counts support this clone. The chain carries TRBV6-8 and TRBJ2-2, with a tentative D call TRBD1 (6 bases). The V and J ends lost 10 bases and 3 bases respectively, with 18 bases between them. This CDR3 region has 15 residues. Germline CDR1 and CDR2: MNHGY and SAAAGT. CDR3 residues: CAIRERGLDTGELFF. The DNA for the CDR3 is TGTGCCATCAGGGAGAGGGGGTTAGACACCGGGGAGCTGTTTTTT.

The sample holds a few counts of this clone. This chain joins TRBV6-8 and TRBJ1-2; D uncertain. Germline V gene sequence: CDR1 MNHGY, CDR2 SAAAGT. CDR3 length: 12 amino acids. Trimming cost V 4 bases and J 4 bases, with 7 bases left between them. As DNA, the CDR3 is TGTGCCAGCAGTTTACCCCGCTATGGCTACACCTTC. It is translated as CASSLPRYGYTF.

The chain carries TRBV6-8 and TRBJ2-7; 9 bases agree with TRBD1. In germline, CDR1 is MNHGY, CDR2 SAAAGT. This CDR3 region has 15 residues. The J segment lost 4 bases and the V segment lost 5 bases, leaving 9 bases of the junction unmatched. This CDR3 reads CASSRRGTGNYEQYF. CDR3 DNA: TGTGCCAGCAGTCGCAGGGGGACAGGGAATTACGAGCAGTACTTC.

This rearrangement joins TRBV9 to TRBJ2-5, with 8 bases matching TRBD1. Germline CDR1 is SGDLS and CDR2 is YYNGEE. This CDR3 is built from 14 residues. V shed 5 bases and J 4 bases; nucleotides not matched to a gene: 7. The CDR3 loop is CASSERTGGETQYF. CDR3 nucleotides: TGTGCCAGCAGTGAAAGAACAGGGGGAGAGACCCAGTACTTC.

The genes are TRBV9 and TRBJ2-7, with 14 bases aligning to TRBD2. This CDR3 is 18 amino acids long. Germline trimming cut 4 bases from V and 4 bases from J; bases unmatched to any gene: 13. Germline assignment: CDR1 SGDLS and CDR2 YYNGEE. CDR3 region: CASSLGLAGGSGAYEQYF. The CDR3 DNA is TGTGCCAGCAGCTTAGGACTAGCGGGGGGCTCAGGGGCTTACGAGCAGTACTTC.

This clone is medium-sized within its sample. The sample holds other DNA sequences that translate to the same CDR3. V gene TRBV6-8 combines with J gene TRBJ2-1; 9 bases line up with TRBD1. J lost 5 bases, V lost 0 bases, and 2 bases had no gene match. The length of the CDR3 is 15 residues. Germline V lookup: CDR1 MNHGY, CDR2 SAAAGT. The CDR3 reads CASSYSGQGNNEQFF. In DNA, the CDR3 is TGTGCCAGCAGTTACTCGGGACAGGGAAACAATGAGCAGTTCTTC.

This clone appeared a few times. This chain links TRBV7-6 with TRBJ2-1; 11 bases align to TRBD1. Germline loops: CDR1 SGHVS, CDR2 FNYEAQ. V was pared by 6 bases and J by 3 bases, with 7 bases of the junction left unmatched. CDR3 length equals 16 residues. CDR3 coding DNA: TGTGCCAGCAGGCGCGGTGGGACAGGGGGCTACAATGAGCAGTTCTTC. It specifies CASRRGGTGGYNEQFF.

This clone occurred a few times. The chain is built from TRBV14 and TRBJ1-6; weak D call: TRBD1 (5 bases). The CDR3 totals 15 residues. Germline V gives CDR1 SGHDN, CDR2 FVKESK. V was pared by 0 bases and J by 10 bases, with 13 bases between. For the CDR3, the DNA is TGTGCCAGCAGCCAAGACAGGGCGTTGGGATCACCCCTCCACTTT. Translation gives CASSQDRALGSPLHF.

This clone was observed a few times. J is TRBJ2-7 and V is TRBV11-3; D unresolved. Trimming took 5 bases from V and 0 from J, leaving 23 bases between them. The CDR3 runs to 18 residues. CDR1 and CDR2 (germline): SGHNT, YENEEA. The CDR3 bases are TGTGCCAGCAGCCGAGAAGGGTCCAGCGAGGATCTCTCCTACGAGCAGTACTTC. Protein: CASSREGSSEDLSYEQYF.

The rearrangement links TRBV30 to TRBJ2-1; D is undetermined. CDR1 is GTSNPN, CDR2 SVGIG, per germline (reference sequence). The CDR3 spans 15 residues. V was clipped by 2 bases and J by 3 bases, with 14 bases between them. The CDR3 nucleotides read TGTGCCTGGAGTTCCCGGACCCCGGGCTACAATGAGCAGTTCTTC. This encodes CAWSSRTPGYNEQFF.

This clone was picked up a small number of times. The chain carries TRBV6-8 and TRBJ2-7; D unclear. In germline, CDR1 is MNHGY, CDR2 SAAAGT. V gave up 7 bases and J gave up 6 bases, with 13 bases separating them. The CDR3 spans 12 residues. DNA for the CDR3: TGTGCCAGCATTGCAGGACCAGGCGAGCAGTACTTC. Translating gives CASIAGPGEQYF.

In this sample, this clone turned up a few times. The J gene is TRBJ1-3, the V gene TRBV11-3; tentatively, D is TRBD1 (6 bases). Germline V gives CDR1 SGHNT, CDR2 YENEEA. Trimming left V 4 bases short and J 2 bases short, with 9 bases between. The CDR3 contains 14 residues. CDR3 sequence (DNA): TGTGCCAGCAGCTCCACAGGGACTGGAAACACCATATATTTT. Encoded protein: CASSSTGTGNTIYF.

This sequence joins TRBV28 and TRBJ2-7; TRBD1 matches 9 bases. Trimming took 5 bases from V and 2 from J; bases not matched to a gene: 10. The CDR3 consists of 16 residues. Germline V gives CDR1 MDHEN, CDR2 SYDVKM. CDR3 in amino acids: CASSGIGTGRTYEQYF. CDR3 in DNA: TGTGCCAGCAGTGGGATCGGGACAGGGCGGACCTACGAGCAGTACTTC.

This clone was counted only a few times. The J gene is TRBJ2-5, the V gene TRBV11-3; TRBD2 agrees at 13 bases. V shed 7 bases and J 5 bases; nucleotides not matched to a gene: 4. The CDR3 runs to 14 residues. Germline loops: CDR1 SGHNT, CDR2 YENEEA. The CDR3 DNA follows: TGTGCCAGCACCGGGGGACTAGCGGGGGAGACCCAGTACTTC. Its protein is CASTGGLAGETQYF. Full variable domain (rest looked up from reference TRBV11-3 and TRBJ2-5): EAGVVQSPRYKIIEKKQPVAFWCNPISGHNTLYWYLQNLGQGPELLIRYENEEAVDDSQLPKDRFSAERLKGVDSTLKIQPAELGDSAVYLCASTGGLAGETQYFGPGTRLLVL.

This clone was counted only a few times. The V call is TRBV6-8, the J call TRBJ2-1; 9 bases are a match to TRBD1. The CDR3 spans 13 residues. CDR1 MNHGY and CDR2 SAAAGT come from the germline V gene. J lost 9 bases, V lost 6 bases, and 6 bases had no gene match. The CDR3 region is CASSRTGVGEQFF. CDR3 in DNA: TGTGCCAGCAGCAGGACAGGGGTGGGTGAGCAGTTCTTC.